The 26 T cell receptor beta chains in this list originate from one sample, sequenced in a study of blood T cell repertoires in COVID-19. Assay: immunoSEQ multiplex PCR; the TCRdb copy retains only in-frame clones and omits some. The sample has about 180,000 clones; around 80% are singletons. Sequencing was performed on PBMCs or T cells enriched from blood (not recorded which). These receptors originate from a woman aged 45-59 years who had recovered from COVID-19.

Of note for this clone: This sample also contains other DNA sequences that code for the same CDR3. Written as DNA, the CDR3 is TGTGCCAGCAGCTTAACGGACAGTTCAAATCAGCCCCAGCATTTT. Translation: CASSLTDSSNQPQHF. J is TRBJ1-5 and V is TRBV7-8; maybe TRBD1 (6 bases). Per the germline V gene, CDR1 is SGHVS and CDR2 is FQNEAQ. The CDR3 is 15 residues long. V was cut by 2 bases and J by 4 bases, with 12 bases left in between. Combining the CDR3 with reference TRBV7-8 and TRBJ1-5 gives the whole variable domain GAGVSQSPRYKVAKRGQDVALRCDPISGHVSLFWYQQALGQGPEFLTYFQNEAQLDKSGLPSDRFFAERPEGSVSTLKIQRTQQEDSAVYLCASSLTDSSNQPQHFGDGTRLSIL.

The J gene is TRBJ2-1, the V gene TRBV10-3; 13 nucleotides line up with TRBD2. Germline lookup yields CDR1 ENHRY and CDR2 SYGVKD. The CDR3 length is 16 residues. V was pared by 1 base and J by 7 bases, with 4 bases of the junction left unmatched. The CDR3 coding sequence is TGTGCCATCAGTGAGTTTAGGACTAGCGGGAGAAATGAGCAGTTCTTC. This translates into CAISEFRTSGRNEQFF.

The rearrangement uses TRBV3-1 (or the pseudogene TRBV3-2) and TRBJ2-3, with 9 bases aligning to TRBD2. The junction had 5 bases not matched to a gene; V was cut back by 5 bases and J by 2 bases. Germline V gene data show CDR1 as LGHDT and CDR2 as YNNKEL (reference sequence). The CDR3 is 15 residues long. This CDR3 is CASSYLAGDTDTQYF. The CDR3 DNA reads TGTGCCAGCAGCTATTTAGCGGGAGACACAGATACGCAGTATTTT.

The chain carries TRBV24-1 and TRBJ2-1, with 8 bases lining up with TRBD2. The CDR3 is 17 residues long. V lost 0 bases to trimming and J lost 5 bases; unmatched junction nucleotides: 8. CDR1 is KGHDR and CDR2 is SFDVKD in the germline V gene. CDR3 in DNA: TGTGCCACCAGTGATTTGTCAGGGTCGGGAGGGCACAATGAGCAGTTCTTC. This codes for CATSDLSGSGGHNEQFF.

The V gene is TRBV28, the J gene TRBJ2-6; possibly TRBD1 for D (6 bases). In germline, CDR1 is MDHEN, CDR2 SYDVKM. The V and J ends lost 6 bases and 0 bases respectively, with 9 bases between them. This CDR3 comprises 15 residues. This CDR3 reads CASRLTGSGANVLTF. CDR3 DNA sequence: TGTGCCAGCAGGCTGACAGGCTCTGGGGCCAACGTCCTGACTTTC.

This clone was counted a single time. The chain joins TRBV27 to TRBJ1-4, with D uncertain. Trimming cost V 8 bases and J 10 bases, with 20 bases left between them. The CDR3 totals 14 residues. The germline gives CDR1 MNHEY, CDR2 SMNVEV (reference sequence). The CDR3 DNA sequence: TGTGCCAGCGCGATAAATGGGCATTTCGGAAAACTGTTTTTT. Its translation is CASAINGHFGKLFF. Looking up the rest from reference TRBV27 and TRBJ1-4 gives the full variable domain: EAQVTQNPRYLITVTGKKLTVTCSQNMNHEYMSWYRQDPGLGLRQIYYSMNVEVTDKGDVPEGYKVSRKEKRNFPLILESPSPNQTSLYFCASAINGHFGKLFFGSGTQLSVL.

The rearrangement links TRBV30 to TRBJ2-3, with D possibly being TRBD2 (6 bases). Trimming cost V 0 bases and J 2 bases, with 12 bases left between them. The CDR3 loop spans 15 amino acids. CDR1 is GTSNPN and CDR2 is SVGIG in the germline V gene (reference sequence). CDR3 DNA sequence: TGTGCCTGGAGTGTACCGCGGGAATACACAGATACGCAGTATTTT. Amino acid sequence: CAWSVPREYTDTQYF.

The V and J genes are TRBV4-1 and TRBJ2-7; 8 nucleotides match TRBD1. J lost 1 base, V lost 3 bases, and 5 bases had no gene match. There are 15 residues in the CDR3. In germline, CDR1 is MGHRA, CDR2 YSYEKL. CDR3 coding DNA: TGCGCCAGCAGCCAGACAGGGGCACTTTCCTACGAGCAGTACTTC. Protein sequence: CASSQTGALSYEQYF.

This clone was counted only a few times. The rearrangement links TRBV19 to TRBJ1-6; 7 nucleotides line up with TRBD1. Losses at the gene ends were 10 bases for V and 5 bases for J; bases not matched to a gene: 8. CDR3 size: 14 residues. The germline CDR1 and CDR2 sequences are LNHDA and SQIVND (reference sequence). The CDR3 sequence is CATAEQGNNSPLHF. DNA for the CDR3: TGTGCCACCGCCGAACAGGGGAATAATTCACCCCTCCACTTT.

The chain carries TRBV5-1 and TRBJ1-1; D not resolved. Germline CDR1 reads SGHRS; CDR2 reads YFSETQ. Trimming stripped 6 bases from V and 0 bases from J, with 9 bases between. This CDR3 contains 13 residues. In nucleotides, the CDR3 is TGCGCCAGCAACACAGAAATGAACACTGAAGCTTTCTTT. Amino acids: CASNTEMNTEAFF. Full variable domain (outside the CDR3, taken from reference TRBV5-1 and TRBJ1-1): KAGVTQTPRYLIKTRGQQVTLSCSPISGHRSVSWYQQTPGQGLQFLFEYFSETQRNKGNFPGRFSGRQFSNSRSEMNVSTLELGDSALYLCASNTEMNTEAFFGQGTRLTVV.

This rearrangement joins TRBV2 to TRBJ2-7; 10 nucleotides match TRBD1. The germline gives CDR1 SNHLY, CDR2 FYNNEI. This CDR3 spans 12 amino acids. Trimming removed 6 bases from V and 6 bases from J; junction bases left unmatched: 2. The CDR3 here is CASRTGGVEQYF. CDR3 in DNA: TGTGCCAGCAGGACAGGGGGCGTCGAGCAGTACTTC.

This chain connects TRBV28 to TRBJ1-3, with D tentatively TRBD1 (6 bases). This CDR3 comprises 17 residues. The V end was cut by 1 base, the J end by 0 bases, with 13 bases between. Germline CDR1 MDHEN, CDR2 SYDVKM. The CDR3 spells CASSLSWDTFSGNTIYF. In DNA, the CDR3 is TGTGCCAGCAGTTTATCATGGGACACCTTCTCTGGAAACACCATATATTTT.

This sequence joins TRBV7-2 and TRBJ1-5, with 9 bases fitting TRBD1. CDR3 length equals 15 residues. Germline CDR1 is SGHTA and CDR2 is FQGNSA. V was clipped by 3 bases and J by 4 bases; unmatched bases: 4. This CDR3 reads CASSFGQGRNQPQHF. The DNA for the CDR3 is TGTGCCAGCAGCTTTGGACAGGGGAGGAATCAGCCCCAGCATTTT.

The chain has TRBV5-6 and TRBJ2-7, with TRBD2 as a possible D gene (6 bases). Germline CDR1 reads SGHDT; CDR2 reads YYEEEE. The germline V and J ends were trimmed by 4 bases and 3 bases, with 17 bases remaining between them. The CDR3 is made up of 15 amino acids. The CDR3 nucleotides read TGTGCCAGCAGCATCGGCCTCCCGGGAGACTACGAGCAGTACTTC. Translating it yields CASSIGLPGDYEQYF.

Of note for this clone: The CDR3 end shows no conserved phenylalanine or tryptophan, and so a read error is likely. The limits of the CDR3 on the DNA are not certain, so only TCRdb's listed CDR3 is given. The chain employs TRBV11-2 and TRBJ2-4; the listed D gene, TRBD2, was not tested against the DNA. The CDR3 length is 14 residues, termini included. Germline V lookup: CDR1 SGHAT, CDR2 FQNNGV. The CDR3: CASSLGFSGEVSYY.

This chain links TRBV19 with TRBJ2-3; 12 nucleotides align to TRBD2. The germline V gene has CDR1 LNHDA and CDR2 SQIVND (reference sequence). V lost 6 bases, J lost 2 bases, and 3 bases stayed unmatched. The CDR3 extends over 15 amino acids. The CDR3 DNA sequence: TGTGCCAGTAGAGGACTAGCGGGGAACACAGATACGCAGTATTTT. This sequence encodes CASRGLAGNTDTQYF.

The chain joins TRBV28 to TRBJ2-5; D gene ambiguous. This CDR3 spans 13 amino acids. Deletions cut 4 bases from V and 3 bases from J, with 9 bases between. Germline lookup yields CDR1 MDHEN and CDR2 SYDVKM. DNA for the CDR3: TGTGCCAGCAGTTCTGGGCAGAAAGAGACCCAGTACTTC. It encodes CASSSGQKETQYF.

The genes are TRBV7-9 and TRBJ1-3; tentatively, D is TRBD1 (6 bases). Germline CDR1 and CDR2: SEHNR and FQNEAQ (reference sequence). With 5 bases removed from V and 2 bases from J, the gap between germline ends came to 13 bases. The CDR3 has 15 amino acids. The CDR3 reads CASSPQQGAGNTIYF. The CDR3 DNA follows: TGTGCCAGCAGCCCACAACAGGGAGCTGGAAACACCATATATTTT.

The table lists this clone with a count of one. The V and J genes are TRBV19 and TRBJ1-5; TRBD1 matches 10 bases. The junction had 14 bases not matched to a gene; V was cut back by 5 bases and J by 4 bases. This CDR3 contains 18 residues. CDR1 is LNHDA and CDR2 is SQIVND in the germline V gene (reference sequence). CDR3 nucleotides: TGTGCCAGTAGTGGGACAGGGGACTCAGCTTTATTTAATCAGCCCCAGCATTTT. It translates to CASSGTGDSALFNQPQHF.

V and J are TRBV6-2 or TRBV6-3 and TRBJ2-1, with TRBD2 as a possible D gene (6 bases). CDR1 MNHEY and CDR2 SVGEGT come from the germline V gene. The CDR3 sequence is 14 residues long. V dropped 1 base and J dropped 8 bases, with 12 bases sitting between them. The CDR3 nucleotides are TGTGCCAGCAGTTACTTTGGGGGAGGCCATGAGCAGTTCTTC. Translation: CASSYFGGGHEQFF.

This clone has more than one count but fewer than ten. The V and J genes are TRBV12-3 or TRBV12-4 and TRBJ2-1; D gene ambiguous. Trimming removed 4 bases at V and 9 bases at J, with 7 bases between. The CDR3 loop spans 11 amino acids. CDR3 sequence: CASSSRFEQFF. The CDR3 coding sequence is TGTGCCAGCAGTTCCCGGTTTGAGCAGTTCTTC.

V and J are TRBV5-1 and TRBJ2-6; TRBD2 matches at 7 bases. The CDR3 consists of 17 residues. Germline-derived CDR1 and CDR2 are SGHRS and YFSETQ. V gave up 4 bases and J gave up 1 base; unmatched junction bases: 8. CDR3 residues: CASSILTGGSGANVLTF. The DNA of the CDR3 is TGCGCCAGCAGCATACTGACGGGAGGTTCTGGGGCCAACGTCCTGACTTTC.

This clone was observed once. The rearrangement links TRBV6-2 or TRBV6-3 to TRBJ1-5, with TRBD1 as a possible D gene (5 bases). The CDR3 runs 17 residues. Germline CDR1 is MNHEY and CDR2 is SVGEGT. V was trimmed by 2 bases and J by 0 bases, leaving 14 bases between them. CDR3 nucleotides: TGTGCCAGCAGTTACAGGGATGGGGCTTATAGCAATCAGCCCCAGCATTTT. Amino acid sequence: CASSYRDGAYSNQPQHF.

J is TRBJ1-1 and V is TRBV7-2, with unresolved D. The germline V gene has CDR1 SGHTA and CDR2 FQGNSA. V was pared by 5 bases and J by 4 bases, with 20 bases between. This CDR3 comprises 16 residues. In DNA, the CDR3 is TGTGCCAGCAGCCCGTACGTGGGCATGGGCAGCACTGAAGCTTTCTTT. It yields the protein CASSPYVGMGSTEAFF.

DNA for the CDR3: TGTGCCAGCAGTCCAACTAGCCGGAGCTCCTACAATGAGCAGTTCTTC. Amino acids: CASSPTSRSSYNEQFF. The chain recombines TRBV7-8 with TRBJ2-1; D is perhaps TRBD2 (6 bases). Germline values: CDR1 SGHVS, CDR2 FQNEAQ. The CDR3 has 16 amino acids. Trimming stripped 6 bases from V and 0 bases from J, with 15 bases between.

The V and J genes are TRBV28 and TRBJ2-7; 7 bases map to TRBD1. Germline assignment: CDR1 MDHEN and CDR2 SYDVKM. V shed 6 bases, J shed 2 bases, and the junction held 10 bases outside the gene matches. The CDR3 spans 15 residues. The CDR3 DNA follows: TGTGCCAGCAGCCATAGGACAGGCATTCCCTACGAGCAGTACTTC. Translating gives CASSHRTGIPYEQYF.